This is a list of T cell receptor beta chains from one sample in a study of CD8+ T cells in alopecia areata. Method: immunoSEQ multiplex PCR; TCRdb's copy keeps in-frame clones and lacks some. Among approximately 150,000 clones listed, 58% were seen once. Specimen: CD4+ T cells sorted from blood, collected around week 55, from a patient treated with tofacitinib. These receptors were collected from a human donor with alopecia areata. CDR3s include the opening cysteine and the closing phenylalanine or tryptophan. D genes are given only for firm matches. Some rows mark clone size as missing; the rest say once, few, many or name a class of expanded clone.

cdr3_nt | cdr3_aa | v_call | d_call | clone_size | j_call
TGCGCCAGCAGGGCTTTGGTGGGGGCTTACTACAATGAGCAGTTCTTC | CASRALVGAYYNEQFF | TRBV10-2 | - | - | TRBJ2-1
TGTGCCAGCAGCGCCGGGACAGGGTCCTACGAGCAGTACTTC | CASSAGTGSYEQYF | TRBV2 | TRBD1 | - | TRBJ2-7
TGTGCCAGCAGCTCCCCACTATTTGAAGCTTTCTTT | CASSSPLFEAFF | TRBV6-5 | - | - | TRBJ1-1
TGCGCCAGCAGCCCAGATAGGCTCGGCTCTGGGGCCAACGTCCTGACTTTC | CASSPDRLGSGANVLTF | TRBV4-1 | - | - | TRBJ2-6
TGTGCCAGCAGCTTAGTTCGGGGGCCCCAAGAGACCCAGTACTTC | CASSLVRGPQETQYF | TRBV11-2 | - | once | TRBJ2-5
TGCAGCGTTCTAGGTGGGACCAATCAGCCCCAGCATTTT | CSVLGGTNQPQHF | TRBV29-1 | - | - | TRBJ1-5
TGTGCCAGCAGCTTTGAACCTCCAGGGTACGGCTATGGCTACACCTTC | CASSFEPPGYGYGYTF | TRBV5-6 | - | - | TRBJ1-2
TGTGCCAGCAGCTTGGCGCTCTCTGCTAGCACAGATACGCAGTATTTT | CASSLALSASTDTQYF | TRBV5-6 | - | - | TRBJ2-3
TGTGCCAGCAGCTTGGGCCCCGGCTCCTACGAGCAGTACTTC | CASSLGPGSYEQYF | TRBV5-6 | - | - | TRBJ2-7
TGTGCCAGCAGTGAAGGGCAGATCTACGAGCAGTACTTC | CASSEGQIYEQYF | TRBV2 | - | - | TRBJ2-7
TGCAGCGTTGCAGGTAGGGGTGATCAGCCCCAGCATTTT | CSVAGRGDQPQHF | TRBV29-1 | - | few | TRBJ1-5
TGTGCCATCAGTGAGTCGACAGGGCTTTTCCCCTATTCACCCCTCCACTTT | CAISESTGLFPYSPLHF | TRBV10-3 | TRBD1 | - | TRBJ1-6
TGTGCCAGCAGCGGCGGCCCCGGAGCAGCCTCCCAAGAGACCCAGTACTTC | CASSGGPGAASQETQYF | TRBV7-9 | - | few | TRBJ2-5
TGTGCCAGCAGTTACTCCATTCGCTACGAGCAGTACTTC | CASSYSIRYEQYF | TRBV6-5 | - | - | TRBJ2-7
TGTGCCAGCAGCCAAGAAACAGGGGAGGTCCAGTACTTC | CASSQETGEVQYF | TRBV4-2 | - | once | TRBJ2-5
TGTGCCAGCAGTTACTCGGCGGGGTTGACCCCTGAAAAACTGTTTTTT | CASSYSAGLTPEKLFF | TRBV6-5 | - | - | TRBJ1-4
TGTGCCAGCACTCGGGACAGGGGCGACGAGCAGTACTTC | CASTRDRGDEQYF | TRBV25-1 | TRBD1 | - | TRBJ2-7
TGTGCCATCAGTGGTGGGGCGAGGGAGGGTTCACCCCTCCACTTT | CAISGGAREGSPLHF | TRBV10-3 | - | - | TRBJ1-6
TGCAGCGTTTCGACTAGCGGGGGGGTCTACAATGAGCAGTTCTTC | CSVSTSGGVYNEQFF | TRBV29-1 | TRBD2 | - | TRBJ2-1
TGCAGCGTTGGACTAGCGGGGCCTGGAGAGACCCTGTACTTC | CSVGLAGPGETLYF | TRBV29-1 | TRBD2 | - | TRBJ2-5
TGCAGCGTTGGGATAAGGAACACTGAAGCTTTCTTT | CSVGIRNTEAFF | TRBV29-1 | - | - | TRBJ1-1
TGTGCCAGCAGCTTAAGACAAAACTACGAGCAGTACTTC | CASSLRQNYEQYF | TRBV7-2 | - | - | TRBJ2-7
TGCAGCGCGACAGGGGTCACCCGGGAGCTGTTTTTT | CSATGVTRELFF | TRBV29-1 | TRBD1 | - | TRBJ2-2
TGTGCCAGCAGCTCGTACGACAGGGTTGAGACCCAGTACTTC | CASSSYDRVETQYF | TRBV5-6 | TRBD1 | - | TRBJ2-5
TGCGCCAGCAGTCAGCTTGCCACCCGAGTGCCAGAGACCCAGTACTTC | CASSQLATRVPETQYF | TRBV23-1 | - | - | TRBJ2-5
TGTGCCAGCACCCAGGGCTTCGGGGGGGGTATTGAGCAGTTCTTC | CASTQGFGGGIEQFF | TRBV6-5 | TRBD2 | - | TRBJ2-1